This T cell receptor beta chain was captured by sequencing in a study of blood T cell repertoires in COVID-19. TCRdb's copy holds only in-frame clones and misses some; the assay was immunoSEQ multiplex PCR. The sample holds about 240,000 clones, around 88% seen once. This CDR3 contains 13 residues. V lost 6 bases and J lost 1, with 10 bases in between. Germline CDR1 reads SNHLY; CDR2 reads FYNNEI. This TCR derives from a middle-aged woman with acute COVID-19. Sequenced input: PBMCs or T cells enriched from blood (not recorded which). The genes are TRBV2 and TRBJ2-7, with TRBD1 as a possible D gene (5 bases). The CDR3 region is CASRRQTSYEQYF. CDR3 DNA sequence: TGTGCCAGCAGAAGACAGACGTCCTACGAGCAGTACTTC.